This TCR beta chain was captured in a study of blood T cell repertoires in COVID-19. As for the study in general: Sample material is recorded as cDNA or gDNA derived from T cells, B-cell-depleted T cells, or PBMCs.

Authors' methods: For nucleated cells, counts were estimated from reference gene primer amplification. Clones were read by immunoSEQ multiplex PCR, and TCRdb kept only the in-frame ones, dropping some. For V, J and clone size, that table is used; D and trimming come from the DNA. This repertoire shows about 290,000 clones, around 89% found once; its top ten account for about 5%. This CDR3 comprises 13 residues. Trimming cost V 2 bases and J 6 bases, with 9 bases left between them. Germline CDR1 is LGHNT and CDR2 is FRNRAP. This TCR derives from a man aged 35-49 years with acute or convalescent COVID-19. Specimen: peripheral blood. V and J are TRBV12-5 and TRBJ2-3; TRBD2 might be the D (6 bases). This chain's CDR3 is CASGLSGVDTQYF. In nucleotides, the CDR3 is TGTGCTAGTGGTTTGTCGGGGGTTGATACGCAGTATTTT.